The 14 T cell receptor beta chains given below trace back to one sample, sequenced in a study of type 1 and type 2 diabetes patients. Genomic DNA was the PCR template. A primer set of 30 forward and 13 reverse primers amplified the CDR3. One entry per CDR3 protein, called by TCRdb with MiXCR from the multiplex PCR reads. There are about 250,000 distinct CDR3 sequences in the sample; 47% occur only once, and roughly an eighth lies in the top ten. The sequencing input was peripheral blood mononuclear cells (PBMCs). Receptor source: a man younger than 30 with type 2 diabetes.

V is TRBV7-3 and J is TRBJ2-2; 7 bases match TRBD2. This CDR3 has 13 residues. CDR1 and CDR2 (germline): SGHTA, FQGTGA. The J segment lost 5 bases and the V segment lost 10 bases, leaving 7 bases of the junction unmatched. CDR3 coding DNA: TGTGCCAAAAGACTAGCCTTGACCGGGGAGCTGTTTTTT. Translating it yields CAKRLALTGELFF.

The chain carries TRBV7-8 and TRBJ1-2; D is unresolved. V lost 5 bases and J 1 base, leaving 11 bases between the germline ends. Germline V gene lookup returns CDR1 SGHVS and CDR2 FQNEAQ. The CDR3 loop spans 14 amino acids. The CDR3 protein is CASSTLAGNYGYTF. The CDR3 bases are TGTGCCAGCAGCACCCTAGCCGGTAACTATGGCTACACCTTC.

This clonotype came up a few times. The chain is built from TRBV30 and TRBJ2-5; D gene uncertain. Near its end, the DNA agrees better with TRBJ2-1, so the J call may be wrong. Per the germline V gene, CDR1 is GTSNPN and CDR2 is SVGIG (reference sequence). There are 15 residues in the CDR3. CDR3 amino acids: CAWSVLLGGDNEQFF. Written as DNA, the CDR3 is TGTGCCTGGAGTGTACTGCTGGGTGGGGACAATGAGCAGTTCTTC.

The chain links TRBV28 to TRBJ1-4, with a possible D match to TRBD1 (5 bases). CDR1 is MDHEN, CDR2 SYDVKM, per germline. V was clipped by 8 bases and J by 10 bases, with 11 bases between them. This CDR3 has 11 amino acids. The CDR3 sequence: CASLRQGKLFF. DNA for the CDR3: TGTGCCAGCTTAAGGCAGGGAAAACTGTTTTTT.

This rearrangement joins TRBV4-1 to TRBJ2-2, with a weak D call TRBD2 (5 bases). Between the trimmed V and J ends, which lost 6 bases and 5 bases, there was a span of 13 bases. The CDR3 runs 14 residues. Germline V gives CDR1 MGHRA, CDR2 YSYEKL. The DNA of the CDR3 is TGCGCCAGCAGTCTGGGGAGTGGGACCGGGGAGCTGTTTTTT. Amino acids: CASSLGSGTGELFF.

This clonotype was detected only a few times. The genes are TRBV12-3 or TRBV12-4 and TRBJ2-5; possible D gene TRBD2, 6 bases. The V end was cut by 6 bases, the J end by 5 bases, with 16 bases between. This CDR3 contains 14 residues. The DNA of the CDR3 is TGTGCCAGCAGCACGGACGGGAGAAGGGAGACCCAGTACTTC. Amino acids: CASSTDGRRETQYF.

This clonotype was counted a few times. This chain links TRBV19 with TRBJ2-5; 8 bases are shared with TRBD1. CDR1 and CDR2 from the germline V gene are LNHDA and SQIVND (reference sequence). V shed 8 bases, J shed 0 bases, and the junction held 8 bases outside the gene matches. This CDR3 region has 15 residues. The CDR3 is CASGTGREYQETQYF. CDR3 nucleotide sequence: TGTGCCAGTGGGACAGGCAGGGAGTACCAAGAGACCCAGTACTTC.

The rearrangement uses TRBV2 and TRBJ2-3; D remains unclear. The CDR3 contains 15 residues. V was trimmed by 7 bases and J by 3 bases, leaving 17 bases between them. Germline V gene lookup returns CDR1 SNHLY and CDR2 FYNNEI. CDR3 protein: CASKYGPTTTDTQYF. CDR3 sequence (DNA): TGTGCCAGCAAATACGGCCCAACAACAACAGATACGCAGTATTTT. The full variable domain, its missing parts supplied by reference TRBV2 and TRBJ2-3, is EPEVTQTPSHQVTQMGQEVILRCVPISNHLYFYWYRQILGQKVEFLVSFYNNEISEKSEIFDDQFSVERPDGSNFTLKIRSTKLEDSAMYFCASKYGPTTTDTQYFGPGTRLTVL.

On this clonotype: The germline gene is not matched at one end of the junction; a read error may be the cause. The chain is built from TRBV4-1 and TRBJ2-7; D is unresolved. TRBJ2-5 matches the DNA end more closely, so the J call is doubtful. Germline CDR1 and CDR2: MGHRA and YSYEKL. The CDR3 extends over 15 amino acids. Here the CDR3 DNA reads TGTGCCAGCAGCCAAGGTGGGCAGTTGGAAGAGACCCAGTACTTC. Amino acid sequence: CASSQGGQLEETQYF.

This clonotype was seen a handful of times. The chain couples TRBV24-1 to TRBJ2-7, with TRBD1 matching 8 bases. This CDR3 has 15 residues. Per germline, CDR1 KGHDR and CDR2 SFDVKD. V shed 3 bases, J shed 3 bases, and the junction held 6 bases outside the gene matches. The CDR3 region has the DNA TGTGCCACCAGTGATCCAGGGACAGGTCGCTACGAGCAGTACTTC. It encodes CATSDPGTGRYEQYF.

The gene calls are TRBV6-4 and TRBJ1-2; D unclear. Germline V lookup: CDR1 MRHNA, CDR2 SNTAGT. This CDR3 comprises 12 residues. V gave up 2 bases and J gave up 4 bases, with 5 bases separating them. CDR3 amino acids: CASSDNSYGYTF. The CDR3 DNA is TGTGCCAGCAGTGACAACAGCTATGGCTACACCTTC.

The genes are TRBV29-1 and TRBJ2-1; TRBD1 matches 7 bases. Trimming took 2 bases from V and 7 from J; bases not matched to a gene: 11. Germline V lookup: CDR1 SQVTM, CDR2 ANQGSEA. There are 15 residues in the CDR3. The CDR3 protein is CSVESLQGFVNEQFF. In nucleotides, the CDR3 is TGCAGCGTTGAAAGCCTACAGGGGTTCGTAAATGAGCAGTTCTTC.

Concerning this clonotype itself: This may arise from a read error, as a much more abundant clone is one base away. The chain is built from TRBV2 and TRBJ2-5, with D tentatively TRBD2 (6 bases). Germline V gene data show CDR1 as SNHLY and CDR2 as FYNNEI. The CDR3 is 15 residues long. DNA of the CDR3: TGTGCCAGCAGGGAAGGCGGGGCGTACCAAGAGACCCAGTACTTC. It codes for CASREGGAYQETQYF.

The gene calls are TRBV27 and TRBJ2-3, with 8 positions matching TRBD2. Germline V gene lookup returns CDR1 MNHEY and CDR2 SMNVEV (reference sequence). The CDR3 is 16 residues long. With V trimmed by 6 bases and J by 0 bases, 8 bases remained unmatched. The CDR3 DNA follows: TGTGCCAGCAGGGGCGGACTAGCTTATAGCACAGATACGCAGTATTTT. Its translation: CASRGGLAYSTDTQYF.